A selection of T cell receptor beta chains follows, all from one sample in a study of beta chain features in type 1 diabetes. Measured with immunoSEQ multiplex PCR; TCRdb has only the in-frame clones, and not every one. Seen here are around 240,000 clones, about 63% observed once, and the top ten hold about 0.05%. Sample: naive CD4+ T cells from blood. Receptors originate from a man aged 25 to 45 in good health. Each CDR3 is given with its conserved first and last residue. The D gene is left open where the match is weak. Size tells how often a clone was seen (once, few, many) or the class of an expanded clone, and some rows leave it out.

V gene	D gene	CDR3 length	J gene	clone size	CDR3 DNA	CDR3 protein
TRBV9	NA	15	TRBJ2-3	NA	TGTGCCAGCAGCGTAGGTGGGCCTGGTACAGATACGCAGTATTTT	CASSVGGPGTDTQYF
TRBV28	NA	15	TRBJ2-7	NA	TGTGCCAGCAGTTTTTTGCGAGGGCGACCCTACGAGCAGTACTTC	CASSFLRGRPYEQYF
TRBV11-2	TRBD1	17	TRBJ2-3	NA	TGTGCCAGCAGCTTAGCCGGACAGGTGAGAAGCACAGATACGCAGTATTTT	CASSLAGQVRSTDTQYF
TRBV25-1	NA	12	TRBJ1-3	NA	TGTGCCAGCAGTGAATTGGGGAACACCATATATTTT	CASSELGNTIYF
TRBV27	TRBD1	15	TRBJ2-7	few	TGTGCCAGCAGTCCTCGACGGGACAGAACCTACGAGCAGTACTTC	CASSPRRDRTYEQYF
TRBV10-3	NA	13	TRBJ1-5	once	TGTGCCATCAGTCCCACAGGGAATCAGCCCCAGCATTTT	CAISPTGNQPQHF
TRBV29-1	TRBD1	12	TRBJ2-5	NA	TGCAGCGCATCGACAGGGGAGGAGACCCAGTACTTC	CSASTGEETQYF
TRBV6-5	TRBD1	14	TRBJ2-7	NA	TGTGCCAGCAAACGAGGGACAGCCTCCTACGAGCAGTACTTC	CASKRGTASYEQYF
TRBV4-3	TRBD1	18	TRBJ2-3	NA	TGCGCCAGCAGCCAGTGGGACAGGGGAATCAGTCAGACAGATACGCAGTATTTT	CASSQWDRGISQTDTQYF
TRBV7-2	NA	14	TRBJ2-1	once	TGTGCCAGCAGCATTGGGGCTTCCTACAATGAGCAGTTCTTC	CASSIGASYNEQFF
TRBV29-1	NA	13	TRBJ1-1	once	TGCAGCGTGACGACAGGAGCGAACACTGAAGCTTTCTTT	CSVTTGANTEAFF
TRBV5-1	TRBD2	17	TRBJ2-1	NA	TGCGCCAGCAGCTTGGAATCTCCGGGACTAGCGTCCCATGAGCAGTTCTTC	CASSLESPGLASHEQFF
TRBV28	NA	11	TRBJ2-3	NA	TGTGCCAGCAGTTTACAGGATACGCAGTATTTT	CASSLQDTQYF
TRBV11-2	NA	16	TRBJ2-1	few	TGTGCCAGCAGCTTAGTAGGTACTCGGCGATACAATGAGCAGTTCTTC	CASSLVGTRRYNEQFF
TRBV25-1	TRBD2	14	TRBJ2-3	NA	TGTGCCAGCAGTGAGGTGGGACTAGCGGGGGGTTCGTATTTT	CASSEVGLAGGSYF
TRBV30	TRBD1	15	TRBJ1-4	NA	TGTGCCTGGAGTCCCTGGACAGGGGCCATCGAAAAACTGTTTTTT	CAWSPWTGAIEKLFF
TRBV4-1	TRBD2	16	TRBJ2-1	NA	TGCGCCAGCAGCCGGGGACTAGCGGGGAAATACAATGAGCAGTTCTTC	CASSRGLAGKYNEQFF
TRBV28	NA	13	TRBJ2-7	NA	TGTGCCAGCAGTTTAGCGGACCGTGACGAGCAGTACTTC	CASSLADRDEQYF
TRBV5-4	NA	13	TRBJ2-7	NA	TGTGCCAGCAGCTTGCGGGGCGCCTACGAGCAGTACTTC	CASSLRGAYEQYF
TRBV7-2	TRBD1	14	TRBJ2-3	NA	TGTGCCAGCAGCCCGGACAGGGCCACAGATACGCAGTATTTT	CASSPDRATDTQYF
TRBV29-1	NA	11	TRBJ2-1	NA	TGCAGCGTTGAATCTCGCAATGAGCAGTTCTTC	CSVESRNEQFF
TRBV18	NA	16	TRBJ2-3	NA	TGTGCCAGCTCACCACTGACAGGCGTCGGGACAGATACGCAGTATTTT	CASSPLTGVGTDTQYF
TRBV5-4	NA	15	TRBJ2-2	NA	TGTGCCAGCAGCCCCGGGACCGCGAACACCGGGGAGCTGTTTTTT	CASSPGTANTGELFF
TRBV5-1	NA	14	TRBJ1-6	NA	TGCGCCAGCAGCTTGTCAGCAAAAGATTCACCTCTCCACTTT	CASSLSAKDSPLHF
TRBV6-5	NA	13	TRBJ2-3	NA	TGTGCCAGCAGCACTCTTGGGGAGGATACGCAGTATTTT	CASSTLGEDTQYF
TRBV29-1	TRBD1	14	TRBJ2-7	NA	TGCAGCGTTGATTCCGGGACAGGGTCCTACGAGCAGTACTTC	CSVDSGTGSYEQYF
TRBV30	NA	13	TRBJ1-1	NA	TGTGCCTGGCGAGGCAGGGCGAACACTGAAGCTTTCTTT	CAWRGRANTEAFF
TRBV29-1	NA	13	TRBJ2-2	NA	TGCAGCGCGTCCCCGTTGGAGGCCGGGGAGCTGTTTTTT	CSASPLEAGELFF
TRBV25-1	NA	14	TRBJ2-1	NA	TGTGCCAGCAGTGATCCTCCAAGGTCCTATGAGCAGTTCTTC	CASSDPPRSYEQFF
TRBV30	NA	12	TRBJ1-2	NA	TGTGCCTGGTATCTTACAGGGTATGGCTACACCTTC	CAWYLTGYGYTF
TRBV30	NA	13	TRBJ2-2	NA	TGTGCCTGGAGTAGGGGCCGGAACGGGGAGCTGTTTTTT	CAWSRGRNGELFF
TRBV2	NA	12	TRBJ2-1	NA	TGTGCCAGCCTCGCTCGGGGAAATGAGCAGTTCTTC	CASLARGNEQFF
TRBV30	NA	12	TRBJ2-3	NA	TGTGCCTGGAATGGACTCACAGATACGCAGTATTTT	CAWNGLTDTQYF
TRBV29-1	TRBD1	12	TRBJ1-1	NA	TGCAGCGTGCGTCAGGGGGACACTGAAGCTTTCTTT	CSVRQGDTEAFF
TRBV29-1	NA	15	TRBJ2-3	few	TGCAGCGTTGAAGATCGGCGGACTAGCACAGATACGCAGTATTTT	CSVEDRRTSTDTQYF
TRBV29-1	NA	12	TRBJ1-5	NA	TGCAGCGCTAGTACAAGCAATCAGCCCCAGCATTTT	CSASTSNQPQHF
TRBV2	NA	14	TRBJ2-7	NA	TGTGCCAGCAGTGAGGCAGCGAGAATTGTCGAGCAGTACTTC	CASSEAARIVEQYF
TRBV9	NA	15	TRBJ2-7	NA	TGTGCCAGCAGCGTAGCGGCTAGCGAGGACTACGAGCAGTACTTC	CASSVAASEDYEQYF
TRBV29-1	TRBD1	13	TRBJ1-1	NA	TGCAGCGTTAGAGGACAGGCTAACACTGAAGCTTTCTTT	CSVRGQANTEAFF
TRBV27	TRBD2	14	TRBJ2-3	NA	TGTGCCAGCAGTTTAGGAGCGGGAGAATATACGCAGTATTTT	CASSLGAGEYTQYF
TRBV10-3	TRBD1	12	TRBJ2-7	NA	TGTGCCATCGGACAGGGAGTCCACGAGCAGTACTTC	CAIGQGVHEQYF
TRBV30	NA	17	TRBJ2-3	few	TGTGCCTGGAGTGTACGCTCCCCCCGCGACAGGACAGATACGCAGTATTTT	CAWSVRSPRDRTDTQYF
TRBV2	NA	12	TRBJ2-1	NA	TGTGCCAGCAGGCAGGGCCTACAGGAGCAGTTCTTC	CASRQGLQEQFF
TRBV29-1	NA	13	TRBJ2-1	NA	TGCAGCGTTGTAAGGGGGAGAGGAAATGAGCAGTTCTTC	CSVVRGRGNEQFF
TRBV7-9	NA	14	TRBJ2-7	NA	TGTGCCAGCAGCTTCCCGGCCCTAGTTGGCGAGCAGTACTTC	CASSFPALVGEQYF
TRBV13	NA	15	TRBJ2-3	NA	TGTGCCAGCAGCCTTCTATCGGACTCCACAGATACGCAGTATTTT	CASSLLSDSTDTQYF
TRBV30	NA	17	TRBJ2-2	NA	TGTGCCTGTGAACCAGGGGAATACTTCGCGAACACCGGGGAGCTGTTTTTT	CACEPGEYFANTGELFF
TRBV19	TRBD2	20	TRBJ2-1	NA	TGTGCCAGTAGTACCTCCGGGACTAGCGTTCTGGCCGGTAAATACAATGAGCAGTTCTTC	CASSTSGTSVLAGKYNEQFF
TRBV15	TRBD2	15	TRBJ2-4	NA	TGTGCCACCAGCCTCCCCGGGACTAGCAAGGACATTCAGTACTTC	CATSLPGTSKDIQYF
TRBV10-3	TRBD2	15	TRBJ2-1	NA	TGTGCCATCAGTGGGTCTAGCGGGTCCTACAATGAGCAGTTCTTC	CAISGSSGSYNEQFF
TRBV6-5	NA	13	TRBJ2-5	NA	TGTGCCAGCAGTTCCATCAACCCGGAGACCCAGTACTTC	CASSSINPETQYF
TRBV4-3	NA	17	TRBJ2-1	NA	TGCGCCAGCAGCCAACCTGGGCCAGCTGGCTCCTACAATGAGCAGTTCTTC	CASSQPGPAGSYNEQFF
TRBV15	TRBD1	17	TRBJ2-3	NA	TGTGCCACCAGCAGAGGTGGGACAGGGAGGATCGCAGATACGCAGTATTTT	CATSRGGTGRIADTQYF
TRBV9	NA	15	TRBJ2-3	NA	TGTGCCAGCAGCGTAGAGGGTCTAGCCACAGATACGCAGTATTTT	CASSVEGLATDTQYF
TRBV29-1	NA	13	TRBJ2-7	NA	TGCAGCGTCCGGGACACCGATTTAGAGGAGCAGTACTTC	CSVRDTDLEEQYF
TRBV14	NA	14	TRBJ2-2	NA	TGTGCCAGCAGCATACAGGCGAACACCGGGGAGCTGTTTTTT	CASSIQANTGELFF
TRBV29-1	NA	16	TRBJ2-4	NA	TGCAGCGTTGGGGCCGCGGGCCCAGGGAACCAAAACATTCAGTACTTC	CSVGAAGPGNQNIQYF
TRBV30	TRBD2	18	TRBJ2-1	NA	TGTGCCTGGAGTTCTTTCCCCCCTGGACTAGCGGGACCAAATGAGCAGTTCTTC	CAWSSFPPGLAGPNEQFF